Listed here are 26 T cell receptor beta chains from one sample, sequenced in a study of blood T cell repertoires in COVID-19. Profiling relied on immunoSEQ multiplex PCR, and the TCRdb table lists in-frame clones only, not all of them. The sample shows around 270,000 clones, approximately 86% of them seen only once. The sample taken for sequencing was peripheral blood. The receptors derive from a man aged 30-40 years with active or convalescent COVID-19.

The V call is TRBV2, the J call TRBJ1-1; no clear D. CDR1 is SNHLY, CDR2 FYNNEI, per germline. Trimming took off 5 bases at V and 3 bases at J, with 4 bases between the two ends. The CDR3 is 11 residues long. DNA of the CDR3: TGTGCCAGCAGTCTTTACACTGAAGCTTTCTTT. Protein product: CASSLYTEAFF.

This rearrangement joins TRBV19 to TRBJ1-2; 8 bases are a match to TRBD1. This CDR3 is built from 17 residues. Unmatched junction bases numbered 13, after V lost 1 base and J lost 6 bases. In germline, CDR1 is LNHDA, CDR2 SQIVND (reference sequence). The DNA for the CDR3 is TGTGCCAGTAGTATAGCCACTACGCAGGGGGCGCAAAATGGCTACACCTTC. Translated: CASSIATTQGAQNGYTF.

This chain joins TRBV6-1 and TRBJ2-7; no firm D call. The germline V gene has CDR1 MNHNS and CDR2 SASEGT. This CDR3 comprises 13 residues. V lost 3 bases and J lost 3, with 9 bases in between. CDR3 DNA sequence: TGTGCCAGCAGTGAGCCCCCTAACTACGAGCAGTACTTC. It codes for CASSEPPNYEQYF.

The V and J genes are TRBV4-3 and TRBJ2-5, with 9 bases aligning to TRBD2. This CDR3 has 16 residues. Germline V lookup: CDR1 LGHNA, CDR2 YSLEER. The ends lost 4 bases at V and 4 bases at J; junction bases unmatched: 10. The DNA for the CDR3 is TGCGCCAGCAGCCCCCTGGCCAGCGGGGGGTTAGAGACCCAGTACTTC. It translates to CASSPLASGGLETQYF.

The V call is TRBV5-6, the J call TRBJ1-2; D gene ambiguous. The CDR3 is made up of 13 amino acids. Trimming removed 4 bases from V and 4 bases from J, with 11 bases in between. CDR1 and CDR2 from the germline V gene are SGHDT and YYEEEE. The CDR3 sequence: CASSPDGSYGYTF. In DNA, the CDR3 is TGTGCCAGCAGCCCCGACGGGAGCTATGGCTACACCTTC.

The chain links TRBV29-1 to TRBJ2-3, with TRBD2 as a possible D gene (6 bases). Trimming took off 2 bases at V and 1 base at J, with 10 bases between the two ends. The CDR3 contains 14 residues. The germline V gene encodes CDR1 SQVTM and CDR2 ANQGSEA. The CDR3 nucleotides are TGCAGCGTTGAACCGCGGGAACGCACAGATACGCAGTATTTT. This gives the protein CSVEPRERTDTQYF.

The J gene is TRBJ1-1, the V gene TRBV18; D ambiguous. This CDR3 spans 15 amino acids. Germline V gene data show CDR1 as KGHSH and CDR2 as LQKENI. V lost 1 base to trimming and J lost 0 bases, with 9 bases between them. CDR3 sequence: CASSPREEMNTEAFF. CDR3 nucleotides: TGTGCCAGCTCACCACGGGAGGAAATGAACACTGAAGCTTTCTTT.

V usage is TRBV3-1 (or the pseudogene TRBV3-2) and J usage is TRBJ2-1; TRBD2 agrees at 16 bases. The V gene end was trimmed by 6 bases and the J gene end by 1 base; junction bases not matched to a gene: 6. The CDR3 is 18 amino acids. CDR1 is LGHDT and CDR2 is YNNKEL in the germline V gene (reference sequence). The CDR3 loop reads CASSQGLAGGQSYNEQFF. CDR3 nucleotide sequence: TGTGCCAGCAGTCAGGGACTAGCGGGGGGGCAATCCTACAATGAGCAGTTCTTC.

The chain couples TRBV29-1 to TRBJ2-7; no reliable D call. Deletions cut 1 base from V and 2 bases from J, with 9 bases between. The CDR3 has 13 residues. The germline V gene encodes CDR1 SQVTM and CDR2 ANQGSEA. This CDR3 reads CSVEGDTTYEQYF. CDR3 in DNA: TGCAGCGTTGAAGGTGACACCACCTACGAGCAGTACTTC.

This clone was detected once. The DNA for the CDR3 is TGTGCCAGCAGCCAAGCTAAAACTGAAGCTTTCTTT. It yields the protein CASSQAKTEAFF. This chain links TRBV14 with TRBJ1-1, with D unresolved. Germline V gene sequence: CDR1 SGHDN, CDR2 FVKESK. This CDR3 is built from 12 residues. Trimming took off 1 base at V and 5 bases at J, with 5 bases between the two ends.

The chain carries TRBV20-1 and TRBJ1-1; D is unresolved. The V end was cut by 3 bases, the J end by 5 bases, with 13 bases between. The CDR3 length is 13 residues. The germline V gene has CDR1 DFQATT and CDR2 SNEGSKA (reference sequence). DNA for the CDR3: TGCAGTGCTAGTCCAGGACCGGGAACTGAAGCTTTCTTT. This translates into CSASPGPGTEAFF.

This clone was recorded a few times. The chain combines TRBV29-1 with TRBJ1-2; 7 bases map to TRBD1. The J segment lost 8 bases and the V segment lost 3 bases, leaving 6 bases of the junction unmatched. This CDR3 spans 12 amino acids. Germline V lookup: CDR1 SQVTM, CDR2 ANQGSEA. CDR3 coding DNA: TGCAGCGTTGAGTTACAGGGGAGCGGCTACACCTTC. Its translation is CSVELQGSGYTF.

The J gene is TRBJ1-1, the V gene TRBV19; 7 bases line up with TRBD1. The length of the CDR3 is 14 residues. The J segment lost 4 bases and the V segment lost 4 bases, leaving 6 bases of the junction unmatched. Germline CDR1 is LNHDA and CDR2 is SQIVND (reference sequence). CDR3 sequence (DNA): TGTGCCAGTAGTAGGGACAGAGAGCTCACTGAAGCTTTCTTT. This gives the protein CASSRDRELTEAFF.

V and J are TRBV5-4 and TRBJ2-5; tentative D call: TRBD2 (6 bases). The CDR3 sequence is 15 residues long. CDR1 and CDR2 (germline): SGHNT, YYREEE (reference sequence). V gave up 4 bases and J gave up 2 bases, with 15 bases separating them. The CDR3 loop is CASSVSTSFQETQYF. The DNA for the CDR3 is TGTGCCAGCAGCGTGAGCACTAGCTTTCAAGAGACCCAGTACTTC.

The CDR3 nucleotides read TGCGCCAGCAGGAGACAGACGGAGAACACTGAAGCTTTCTTT. Translation gives CASRRQTENTEAFF. The V call is TRBV5-1, the J call TRBJ1-1; tentatively, D is TRBD1 (5 bases). V gave up 5 bases and J gave up 1 base, with 12 bases separating them. CDR3 length equals 14 residues. Germline V gene lookup returns CDR1 SGHRS and CDR2 YFSETQ.

The chain couples TRBV5-1 to TRBJ1-2; 7 bases fit TRBD1. The ends lost 0 bases at V and 7 bases at J; junction bases unmatched: 9. The V gene's germline CDR1 is SGHRS and CDR2 YFSETQ. The CDR3 is 15 residues long. The CDR3 spells CASSLAMGQKVGYTF. CDR3 nucleotides: TGCGCCAGCAGCTTGGCCATGGGACAGAAGGTTGGCTACACCTTC.

The chain carries TRBV5-8 and TRBJ2-5; D is unresolved. Trimming removed 7 bases from V and 1 base from J, with 5 bases in between. Per germline, CDR1 SGHTS and CDR2 YDEGEE. The CDR3 is made up of 11 amino acids. CDR3 sequence reads: CASPSQETQYF. Here the CDR3 DNA reads TGTGCCAGCCCATCCCAAGAGACCCAGTACTTC.

The chain combines TRBV12-3 or TRBV12-4 with TRBJ1-1; D ambiguous. The V end was cut by 6 bases, the J end by 5 bases, with 7 bases between. The CDR3 is made up of 11 amino acids. The chain's CDR3 is CASREGTEAFF. The CDR3 bases are TGTGCCAGCAGAGAGGGTACTGAAGCTTTCTTT.

The chain has TRBV27 and TRBJ2-7; 12 nucleotides line up with TRBD1. This CDR3 is built from 17 residues. The J segment lost 5 bases and the V segment lost 6 bases, leaving 14 bases of the junction unmatched. Germline V gene sequence: CDR1 MNHEY, CDR2 SMNVEV (reference sequence). CDR3 region: CASSPMGQGAFDHEQYF. CDR3 DNA: TGTGCCAGCAGCCCGATGGGACAGGGGGCCTTCGATCACGAGCAGTACTTC.

The rearrangement joins TRBV7-9 to TRBJ2-7; 7 bases map to TRBD2. J lost 2 bases, V lost 3 bases, and 4 bases had no gene match. Germline V gene sequence: CDR1 SEHNR, CDR2 FQNEAQ (reference sequence). This CDR3 has 14 amino acids. The CDR3 loop is CASSLSSGAYEQYF. The DNA for the CDR3 is TGTGCCAGCAGCTTGTCCAGCGGGGCCTACGAGCAGTACTTC. The full variable domain, completed using reference TRBV7-9 and TRBJ2-7, is DTGVSQNPRHKITKRGQNVTFRCDPISEHNRLYWYRQTLGQGPEFLTYFQNEAQLEKSRLLSDRFSAERPKGSFSTLEIQRTEQGDSAMYLCASSLSSGAYEQYFGPGTRLTVT.

The V and J genes are TRBV2 and TRBJ1-3; 8 nucleotides line up with TRBD1. Trimming took 6 bases from V and 2 from J; bases not matched to a gene: 9. Germline V CDR1 and CDR2: SNHLY, FYNNEI. This CDR3 is 16 amino acids long. The CDR3 is CASRAGQGLTGNTIYF. CDR3 DNA sequence: TGTGCCAGCAGGGCCGGACAGGGCCTAACTGGAAACACCATATATTTT.

V usage is TRBV19 and J usage is TRBJ2-1; possibly TRBD1 for D (6 bases). Germline V gene sequence: CDR1 LNHDA, CDR2 SQIVND (reference sequence). V was clipped by 2 bases and J by 4 bases, with 15 bases between them. The CDR3 totals 16 residues. CDR3 nucleotides: TGTGCCAGTAGTATAAATTCAGGGGTCCAATACAATGAGCAGTTCTTC. This codes for CASSINSGVQYNEQFF.

The J gene is TRBJ1-1, the V gene TRBV3-1 (or the pseudogene TRBV3-2), with TRBD1 identical over 7 bases. The germline CDR1 and CDR2 sequences are LGHDT and YNNKEL (reference sequence). The J segment lost 7 bases and the V segment lost 3 bases, leaving 11 bases of the junction unmatched. This CDR3 region has 15 residues. This chain's CDR3 is CASSHPIEGANEAFF. CDR3 DNA: TGTGCCAGCAGCCACCCAATAGAGGGGGCGAATGAAGCTTTCTTT.

The chain carries TRBV15 and TRBJ2-1; tentatively, D is TRBD2 (6 bases). V lost 5 bases, J lost 2 bases, and 16 bases lay in between. This CDR3 is built from 16 residues. Germline CDR1 and CDR2: LNHNV and YYDKDF (reference sequence). CDR3 amino acids: CATSLPGRGPYNEQFF. The CDR3 DNA sequence: TGTGCCACCAGCCTCCCTGGGCGGGGACCCTACAATGAGCAGTTCTTC.

The table lists this clone with a count of one. The rearrangement links TRBV24-1 to TRBJ2-5; D is possibly TRBD1 (5 bases). Germline CDR1 is KGHDR and CDR2 is SFDVKD. V lost 3 bases to trimming and J lost 9 bases, with 7 bases between them. The CDR3 runs to 11 residues. The CDR3 sequence: CATSDGAAQYF. The CDR3 DNA reads as TGTGCCACCAGTGATGGGGCGGCCCAGTACTTC.

V gene TRBV6-5 combines with J gene TRBJ1-5, with 7 bases fitting TRBD1. Trimming at V came to 5 bases and at J to 2 bases, leaving 3 bases not matched to a gene. The CDR3 covers 14 residues. Germline CDR1 is MNHEY and CDR2 is SVGAGI. In DNA, the CDR3 is TGTGCCAGCAGTCAGACAGGGCGCAATCAGCCCCAGCATTTT. Translation: CASSQTGRNQPQHF.